The T cell receptor (beta chain) under discussion was sequenced for a study of T-cell memory formation after mild COVID-19. About the study: Largely, TCR clusters stayed within a single donor.

Findings and limits, study-wide: CD4+ bias marked clones expanding day 15 to 37, unlike balanced contracting clones. Shrinking CD4+ clones resided mostly in CM and EM, and CD8+ ones in EMRA.

Using constant-segment primers, 5'RACE produced TCR alpha and TCR beta cDNA libraries carrying sample barcodes and UMIs. MiXCR, applied by TCRdb to the 5' RACE reads, yields one record per CDR3 protein. The table records just under 550,000 distinct CDR3 sequences, approximately 20% of them present only once. V was cut by 1 base and J by 4 bases, with 15 bases left in between. This CDR3 has 15 amino acids. The germline gives CDR1 GTSNPN, CDR2 SVGIG (reference sequence). Points on this clonotype: No antigen is known for it.

Sequencing was done on a sample of PBMCs or a T cell subset sorted from them (not recorded which). The receptor was derived from an adult woman who had mild COVID-19 (a few samples of this study predate the infection). Cell type and time point are not known. The chain combines TRBV30 with TRBJ2-3; D is possibly TRBD1 or TRBD2 (6 bases each). CDR3 loop: CAWSALGGLADTQYF. CDR3 sequence (DNA): TGTGCCTGGAGTGCCTTGGGGGGCTTAGCAGATACGCAGTATTTT.